A single T cell receptor beta chain is shown here with its context. Its specificity is unknown. The sample is drawn from a study of graft-versus-host responses after intestinal transplantation. Overall study: Those transplanted obtained multivisceral, liver-intestinal, or isolated intestinal grafts. Study-level results: GvH clones surfaced in recipient marrow, some emerging earlier in ileum or blood.

Profiled with immunoSEQ multiplex PCR; TCRdb holds only in-frame clones, not every one. The table shows roughly 11,000 clones, with 80% occurring only once. Trimming left V 7 bases short and J 1 base short, with 5 bases between. From germline, CDR1 is MDHEN and CDR2 SYDVKM. The CDR3 contains 12 residues. The clonotype was recovered from a human patient who received an intestinal transplant, so some T cells may come from the graft donor. The input for sequencing was PBMCs, taken around 530 days after intestinal transplant. This chain connects TRBV28 to TRBJ2-1; no clear D gene. DNA for the CDR3: TGTGCCAGCAACCTGTCCTACAATGAGCAGTTCTTC. Translation gives CASNLSYNEQFF.